The next 21 T cell receptor beta chains were all read from a single sample in a study of blood T cell repertoires in COVID-19. Clones were read by immunoSEQ multiplex PCR, and TCRdb kept only the in-frame ones, dropping some. The data contain 150,000 to 200,000 clones, more than 75% of them singletons. Sequencing was performed on PBMCs or T cells enriched from blood (not recorded which). These receptors all stem from a woman in her 30s who had recovered from COVID-19.

The genes are TRBV6-6 and TRBJ1-2; D uncertain. Trimming shortened V by 2 bases and J by 5 bases, and 3 bases separated the two germline ends. Germline V CDR1 and CDR2: MNHNY, SVGAGI (reference sequence). The length of the CDR3 is 11 residues. CDR3: CASSYRYGYTF. The CDR3 DNA reads as TGTGCCAGCAGTTACCGTTATGGCTACACCTTC.

J is TRBJ2-1 and V is TRBV6-4, with 7 bases that match TRBD2. The CDR3 loop spans 19 amino acids. Germline CDR1 MRHNA, CDR2 SNTAGT. V lost 5 bases, J lost 0 bases, and 16 bases stayed unmatched. Here the CDR3 DNA reads TGTGCCAGCAGTCCGGTTAGGGGTGGTAGCGGGCTCTCCTACAATGAGCAGTTCTTC. Its translation: CASSPVRGGSGLSYNEQFF.

V is TRBV30 and J is TRBJ2-5; TRBD2 matches at 7 bases. CDR3 size: 13 residues. From germline, CDR1 is GTSNPN and CDR2 SVGIG (reference sequence). J gave up 2 bases and V 5 bases, and 5 bases lay outside the gene matches. The CDR3 DNA follows: TGTGCCTGGGGGACTATCGTACAAGAGACCCAGTACTTC. Its protein product is CAWGTIVQETQYF.

The chain is built from TRBV11-2 and TRBJ2-5; 7 positions match TRBD2. The CDR3 runs 16 residues. V lost 1 base, J lost 7 bases, and 12 bases stayed unmatched. The germline gives CDR1 SGHAT, CDR2 FQNNGV. CDR3 nucleotide sequence: TGTGCCAGCAGCTTAGGGTTTGGCGGGAGCGGTGGGACCCAGTACTTC. Protein product: CASSLGFGGSGGTQYF. Filled out from reference TRBV11-2 and TRBJ2-5, the complete variable domain reads EAGVAQSPRYKIIEKRQSVAFWCNPISGHATLYWYQQILGQGPKLLIQFQNNGVVDDSQLPKDRFSAERLKGVDSTLKIQPAKLEDSAVYLCASSLGFGGSGGTQYFGPGTRLLVL.

This sequence joins TRBV5-1 and TRBJ1-3; 7 bases are a match to TRBD1. V gave up 0 bases and J gave up 4 bases; unmatched junction bases: 1. Germline V CDR1 and CDR2: SGHRS, YFSETQ. CDR3 length: 14 amino acids. This chain's CDR3 is CASSLGDRGNTIYF. Written as DNA, the CDR3 is TGCGCCAGCAGCTTGGGGGACAGAGGAAACACCATATATTTT.

The CDR3 DNA sequence: TGTGCCAGCAGCCATCTATTCTGGGACAGGGGACCATCAAGCAATCAGCCCCAGCATTTT. Translation gives CASSHLFWDRGPSSNQPQHF. This chain joins TRBV3-1 (or the pseudogene TRBV3-2) and TRBJ1-5; 10 bases are a match to TRBD1. The CDR3 covers 20 residues. With 3 bases clipped from V and 1 base from J, the junction kept 15 bases outside the gene matches. Germline CDR1 LGHDT, CDR2 YNNKEL (reference sequence).

The rearrangement joins TRBV6-4 to TRBJ1-2; D not resolved. The CDR3 runs 15 residues. The germline V and J ends were trimmed by 0 bases and 2 bases, with 10 bases remaining between them. Germline V gene sequence: CDR1 MRHNA, CDR2 SNTAGT. The CDR3 DNA follows: TGTGCCAGCAGTGACTCGTTCCGGGGAAACTATGGCTACACCTTC. Translating gives CASSDSFRGNYGYTF.

The chain links TRBV10-3 to TRBJ2-7; 14 bases agree with TRBD2. V trimming: 6 bases; J trimming: 5 bases; junction bases outside the gene matches: 6. The CDR3 has 15 amino acids. Germline V gene data show CDR1 as ENHRY and CDR2 as SYGVKD. The DNA of the CDR3 is TGTGCCATCAGCCCGGGACTAGCGGGAGCAAACGAGCAGTACTTC. Translation gives CAISPGLAGANEQYF.

The chain has TRBV10-2 and TRBJ1-3; perhaps TRBD1 as D (5 bases). Germline CDR1 WSHSY, CDR2 SAAADI. CDR3 length: 11 amino acids. Trimming took 8 bases from V and 4 from J, leaving 6 bases between them. CDR3 amino acids: CASRQGNTIYF. The CDR3 DNA reads as TGCGCCAGCCGACAGGGAAACACCATATATTTT.

The CDR3 DNA is TGTGCCAGCAGCTTAGGGGCCGGAACCTACGAGCAGTACTTC. Protein product: CASSLGAGTYEQYF. This rearrangement joins TRBV11-2 to TRBJ2-7; no clear D gene. The CDR3 sequence is 14 residues long. Germline CDR1 reads SGHAT; CDR2 reads FQNNGV. V was cut by 1 base and J by 2 bases, with 9 bases left in between.

The chain recombines TRBV6-1 with TRBJ1-2; tentatively, D is TRBD1 (5 bases). Germline CDR1 and CDR2: MNHNS and SASEGT. The V end lost 2 bases, the J end lost 7 bases, and 14 bases lay between the germline ends. The CDR3 loop spans 14 amino acids. This CDR3 is CASSETLGDGGYTF. The CDR3 DNA reads TGTGCCAGCAGTGAAACATTAGGGGATGGTGGCTACACCTTC.

In this sample, this clone turned up a few times. This chain connects TRBV10-1 to TRBJ2-7, with TRBD2 identical over 14 bases. The germline V gene has CDR1 WNHNN and CDR2 SYGVQD (reference sequence). Trimming cost V 2 bases and J 3 bases; bases outside gene matches: 12. The CDR3 spans 19 residues. The CDR3 sequence is CASSEPTGTSGSPSYEQYF. The CDR3 DNA reads as TGCGCCAGCAGTGAGCCGACCGGGACTAGCGGGAGTCCAAGCTACGAGCAGTACTTC.

The chain couples TRBV11-3 to TRBJ2-2, with TRBD2 matching over 9 bases. Germline CDR1 and CDR2: SGHNT and YENEEA. The CDR3 covers 16 residues. V was clipped by 5 bases and J by 1 base; unmatched bases: 5. This CDR3 is CASSPPTSGNTGELFF. The CDR3 coding sequence is TGTGCCAGCAGCCCCCCGACTAGCGGGAACACCGGGGAGCTGTTTTTT.

The table lists this clone with a count of one. This chain joins TRBV5-1 and TRBJ2-7, with a possible D match to TRBD1 (6 bases). Trimming shortened V by 1 base and J by 4 bases, and 12 bases separated the two germline ends. Per germline, CDR1 SGHRS and CDR2 YFSETQ. The CDR3 sequence is 14 residues long. For the CDR3, the DNA is TGCGCCAGCAGCTTGAATCAGGGGTCTTACGAGCAGTACTTC. This translates into CASSLNQGSYEQYF.

The V call is TRBV7-2, the J call TRBJ2-3; D may be TRBD2 (6 bases). V lost 5 bases, J lost 2 bases, and 14 bases lay in between. The CDR3 is 15 residues long. CDR1 is SGHTA, CDR2 FQGNSA, per germline. CDR3 loop: CASSNRDWYTDTQYF. The CDR3 DNA follows: TGTGCCAGCAGCAACCGGGACTGGTACACAGATACGCAGTATTTT. Together with reference TRBV7-2 and TRBJ2-3, the CDR3 gives the full variable domain: GAGVSQSPSNKVTEKGKDVELRCDPISGHTALYWYRQSLGQGLEFLIYFQGNSAPDKSGLPSDRFSAERTGGSVSTLTIQRTQQEDSAVYLCASSNRDWYTDTQYFGPGTRLTVL.

The chain combines TRBV5-4 with TRBJ1-2, with 8 bases that match TRBD1. Trimming took 0 bases from V and 8 from J; bases not matched to a gene: 12. CDR3 size: 16 residues. Per the germline V gene, CDR1 is SGHNT and CDR2 is YYREEE (reference sequence). CDR3 nucleotide sequence: TGTGCCAGCAGCTTGGCCGAGGGACAGGAGTCGGACGGCTACACCTTC. It codes for CASSLAEGQESDGYTF.

The chain uses TRBV19 and TRBJ2-7; D may be TRBD1 (6 bases). The V gene's germline CDR1 is LNHDA and CDR2 SQIVND (reference sequence). CDR3 length: 12 amino acids. The V gene lost 8 bases and the J gene lost 5 bases, with 13 bases spanning the gap. CDR3: CASGREGDEQYF. The CDR3 DNA follows: TGTGCCAGTGGACGTGAGGGGGACGAGCAGTACTTC.

The J gene is TRBJ1-2, the V gene TRBV27, with 9 bases fitting TRBD1. CDR1 is MNHEY and CDR2 is SMNVEV in the germline V gene (reference sequence). The CDR3 has 17 residues. The ends lost 6 bases at V and 2 bases at J; junction bases unmatched: 13. The CDR3 region has the DNA TGTGCCAGCAGCCCGAACTTTCAGGGGACAGGGAACTATGGCTACACCTTC. Encoded protein: CASSPNFQGTGNYGYTF.

The J gene is TRBJ1-1, the V gene TRBV9, with TRBD1 as a possible D gene (5 bases). The CDR3 runs 12 residues. CDR1 SGDLS and CDR2 YYNGEE come from the germline V gene. V was pared by 0 bases and J by 9 bases, with 9 bases between. The CDR3 DNA reads as TGTGCCAGCAGCGTAGAGGAGGGGAAAGCTTTCTTT. Protein product: CASSVEEGKAFF. Full variable domain (outside the CDR3, taken from reference TRBV9 and TRBJ1-1): DSGVTQTPKHLITATGQRVTLRCSPRSGDLSVYWYQQSLDQGLQFLIQYYNGEERAKGNILERFSAQQFPDLHSELNLSSLELGDSALYFCASSVEEGKAFFGQGTRLTVV.

The rearrangement joins TRBV20-1 to TRBJ2-2; D remains unclear. This CDR3 has 15 amino acids. V lost 3 bases, J lost 0 bases, and 11 bases lay in between. The germline V gene encodes CDR1 DFQATT and CDR2 SNEGSKA (reference sequence). For the CDR3, the DNA is TGCAGTGCTAGTTCTCCAGCGACGAACACCGGGGAGCTGTTTTTT. Protein sequence: CSASSPATNTGELFF.

This sequence joins TRBV6-5 and TRBJ2-2; a weak D match, TRBD1 (5 bases). Germline CDR1 is MNHEY and CDR2 is SVGAGI. V lost 6 bases to trimming and J lost 8 bases, with 13 bases between them. The CDR3 runs to 13 residues. The CDR3 loop reads CASRIQGFGELFF. Written as DNA, the CDR3 is TGTGCCAGCAGGATCCAGGGATTTGGGGAGCTGTTTTTT.